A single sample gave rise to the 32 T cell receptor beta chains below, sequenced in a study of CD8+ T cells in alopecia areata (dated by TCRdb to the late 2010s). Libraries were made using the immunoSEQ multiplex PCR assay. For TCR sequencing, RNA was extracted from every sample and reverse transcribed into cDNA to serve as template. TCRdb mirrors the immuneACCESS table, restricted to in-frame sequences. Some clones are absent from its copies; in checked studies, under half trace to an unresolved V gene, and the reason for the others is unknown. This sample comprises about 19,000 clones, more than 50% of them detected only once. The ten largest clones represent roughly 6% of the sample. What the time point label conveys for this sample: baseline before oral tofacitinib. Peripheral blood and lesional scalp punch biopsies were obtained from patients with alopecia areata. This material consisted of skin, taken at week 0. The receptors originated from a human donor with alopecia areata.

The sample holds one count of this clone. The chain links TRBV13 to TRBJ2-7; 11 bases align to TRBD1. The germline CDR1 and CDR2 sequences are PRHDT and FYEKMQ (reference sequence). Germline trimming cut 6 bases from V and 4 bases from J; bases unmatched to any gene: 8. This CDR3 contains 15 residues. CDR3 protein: CASSRNRDRGYEQYF. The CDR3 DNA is TGTGCCAGCAGTAGGAACCGGGACAGGGGGTACGAGCAGTACTTC.

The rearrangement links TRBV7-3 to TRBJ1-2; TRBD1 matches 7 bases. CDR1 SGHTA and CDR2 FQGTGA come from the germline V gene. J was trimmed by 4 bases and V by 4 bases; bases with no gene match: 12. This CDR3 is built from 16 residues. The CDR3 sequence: CASSSWDSESLYGYTF. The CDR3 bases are TGTGCCAGCAGCTCCTGGGACAGCGAGTCCCTCTATGGCTACACCTTC.

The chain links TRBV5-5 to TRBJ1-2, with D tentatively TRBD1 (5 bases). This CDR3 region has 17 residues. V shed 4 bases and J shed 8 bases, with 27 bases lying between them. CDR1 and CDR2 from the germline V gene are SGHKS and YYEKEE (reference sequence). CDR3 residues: CASSPHLRGSEAGGYTF. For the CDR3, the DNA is TGTGCCAGCAGCCCTCACCTCCGGGGCAGCGAGGCTGGGGGCTACACCTTC.

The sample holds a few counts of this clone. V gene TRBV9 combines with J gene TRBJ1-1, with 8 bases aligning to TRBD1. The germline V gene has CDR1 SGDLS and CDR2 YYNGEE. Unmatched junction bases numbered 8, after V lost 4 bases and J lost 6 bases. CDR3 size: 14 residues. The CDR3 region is CASSTNPDRAEAFF. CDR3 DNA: TGTGCCAGCAGCACTAACCCGGACAGGGCTGAAGCTTTCTTT.

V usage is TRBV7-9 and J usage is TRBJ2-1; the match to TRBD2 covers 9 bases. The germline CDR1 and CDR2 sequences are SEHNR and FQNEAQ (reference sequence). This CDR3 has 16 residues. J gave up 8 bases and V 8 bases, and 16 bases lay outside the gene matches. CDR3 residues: CASGTYSLGGRDEQFF. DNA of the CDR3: TGTGCCAGCGGGACCTACTCCTTGGGCGGGAGGGATGAGCAGTTCTTC.

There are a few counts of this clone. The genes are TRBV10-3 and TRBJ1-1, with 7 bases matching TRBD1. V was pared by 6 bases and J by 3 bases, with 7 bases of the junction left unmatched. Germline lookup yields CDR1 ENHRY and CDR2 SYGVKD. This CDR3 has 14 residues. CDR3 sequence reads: CAIRVRGEDTEAFF. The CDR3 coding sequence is TGTGCCATCAGGGTCAGGGGGGAGGACACTGAAGCTTTCTTT.

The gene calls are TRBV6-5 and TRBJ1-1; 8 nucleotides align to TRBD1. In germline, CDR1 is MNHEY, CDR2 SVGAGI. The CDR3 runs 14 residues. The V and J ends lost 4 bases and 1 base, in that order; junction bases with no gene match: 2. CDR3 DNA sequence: TGTGCCAGCAGTTGGACAGGGACGAACACTGAAGCTTTCTTT. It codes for CASSWTGTNTEAFF.

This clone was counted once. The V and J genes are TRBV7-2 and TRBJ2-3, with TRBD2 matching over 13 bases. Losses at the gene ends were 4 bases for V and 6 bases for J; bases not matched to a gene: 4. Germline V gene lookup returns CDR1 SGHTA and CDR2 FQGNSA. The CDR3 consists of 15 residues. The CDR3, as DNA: TGTGCCAGCAGCTGGGGGACTAGCGGGGCCGATACGCAGTATTTT. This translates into CASSWGTSGADTQYF.

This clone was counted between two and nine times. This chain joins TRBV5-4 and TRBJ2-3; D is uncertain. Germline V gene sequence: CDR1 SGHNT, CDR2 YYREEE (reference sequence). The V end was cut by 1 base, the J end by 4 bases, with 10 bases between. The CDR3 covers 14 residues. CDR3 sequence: CASSLLDLPDTQYF. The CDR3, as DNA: TGTGCCAGCAGCTTGTTGGATCTACCAGATACGCAGTATTTT.

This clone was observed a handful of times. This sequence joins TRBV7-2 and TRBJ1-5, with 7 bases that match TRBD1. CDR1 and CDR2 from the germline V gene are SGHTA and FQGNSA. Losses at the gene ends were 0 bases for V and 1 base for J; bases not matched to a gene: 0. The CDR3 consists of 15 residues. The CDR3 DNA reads TGTGCCAGCAGCTTAGCGGGACAGAGCAATCAGCCCCAGCATTTT. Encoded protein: CASSLAGQSNQPQHF.

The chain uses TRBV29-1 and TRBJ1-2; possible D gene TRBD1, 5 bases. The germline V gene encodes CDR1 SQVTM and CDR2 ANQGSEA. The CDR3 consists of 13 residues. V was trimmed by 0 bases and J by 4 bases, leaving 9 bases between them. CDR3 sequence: CSVEDRAAYGYTF. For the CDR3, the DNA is TGCAGCGTTGAAGACAGGGCGGCCTATGGCTACACCTTC.

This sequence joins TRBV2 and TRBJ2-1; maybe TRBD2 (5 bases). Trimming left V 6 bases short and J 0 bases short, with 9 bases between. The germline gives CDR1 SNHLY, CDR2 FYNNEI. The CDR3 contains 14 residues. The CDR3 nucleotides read TGTGCCAGCAGGCCGGGGAGCTCCTACAATGAGCAGTTCTTC. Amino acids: CASRPGSSYNEQFF.

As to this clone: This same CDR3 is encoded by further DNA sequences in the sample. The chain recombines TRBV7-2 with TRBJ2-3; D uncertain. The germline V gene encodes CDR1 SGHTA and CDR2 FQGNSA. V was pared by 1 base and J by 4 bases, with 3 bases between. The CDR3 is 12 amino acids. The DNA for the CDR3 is TGTGCCAGCAGCTTAGTTGCAGATACGCAGTATTTT. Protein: CASSLVADTQYF.

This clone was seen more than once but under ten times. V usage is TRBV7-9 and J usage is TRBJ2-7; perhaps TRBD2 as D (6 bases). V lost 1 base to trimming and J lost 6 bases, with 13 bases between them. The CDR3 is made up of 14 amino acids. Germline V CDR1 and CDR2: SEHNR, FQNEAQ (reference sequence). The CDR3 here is CASSLGRGRFEQYF. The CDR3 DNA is TGTGCCAGCAGCTTAGGGCGGGGTAGGTTCGAGCAGTACTTC.

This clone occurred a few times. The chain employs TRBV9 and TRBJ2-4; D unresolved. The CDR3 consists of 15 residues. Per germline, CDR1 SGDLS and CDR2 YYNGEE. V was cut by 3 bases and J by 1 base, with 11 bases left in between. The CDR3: CASSGPEGAKNIQYF. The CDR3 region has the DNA TGTGCCAGCAGCGGACCCGAAGGGGCCAAAAACATTCAGTACTTC. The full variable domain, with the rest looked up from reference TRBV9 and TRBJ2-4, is DSGVTQTPKHLITATGQRVTLRCSPRSGDLSVYWYQQSLDQGLQFLIQYYNGEERAKGNILERFSAQQFPDLHSELNLSSLELGDSALYFCASSGPEGAKNIQYFGAGTRLSVL.

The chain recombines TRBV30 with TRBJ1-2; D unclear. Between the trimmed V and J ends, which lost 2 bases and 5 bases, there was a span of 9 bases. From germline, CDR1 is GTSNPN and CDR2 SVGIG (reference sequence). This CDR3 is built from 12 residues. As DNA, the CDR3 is TGTGCCTGGAGTCCCAGTTCATATGGCTACACCTTC. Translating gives CAWSPSSYGYTF.

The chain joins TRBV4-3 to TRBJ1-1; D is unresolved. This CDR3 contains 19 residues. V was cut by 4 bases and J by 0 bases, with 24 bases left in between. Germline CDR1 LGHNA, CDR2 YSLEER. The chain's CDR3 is CASSPYWSRAGSMNTEAFF. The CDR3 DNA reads TGCGCCAGCAGCCCCTATTGGTCAAGGGCCGGGAGCATGAACACTGAAGCTTTCTTT.

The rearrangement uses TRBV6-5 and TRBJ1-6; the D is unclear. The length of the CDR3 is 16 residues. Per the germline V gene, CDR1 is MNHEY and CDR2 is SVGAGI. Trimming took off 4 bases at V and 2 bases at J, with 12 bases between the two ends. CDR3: CASSFGRAPYNSPLHF. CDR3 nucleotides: TGTGCCAGCAGTTTTGGTCGTGCGCCCTATAATTCACCCCTCCACTTT.

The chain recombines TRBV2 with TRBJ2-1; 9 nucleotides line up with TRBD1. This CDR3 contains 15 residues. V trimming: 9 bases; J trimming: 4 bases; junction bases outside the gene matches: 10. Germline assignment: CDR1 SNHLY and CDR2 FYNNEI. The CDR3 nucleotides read TGTGCCAGTGCTCCGGGACAGGGCGTGTACAATGAGCAGTTCTTC. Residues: CASAPGQGVYNEQFF.

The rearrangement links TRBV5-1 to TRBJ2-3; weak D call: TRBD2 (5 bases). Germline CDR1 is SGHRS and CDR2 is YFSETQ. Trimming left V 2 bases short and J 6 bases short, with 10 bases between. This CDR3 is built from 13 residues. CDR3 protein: CASSFPGIDTQYF. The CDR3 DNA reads TGCGCCAGCAGCTTCCCGGGGATTGATACGCAGTATTTT.

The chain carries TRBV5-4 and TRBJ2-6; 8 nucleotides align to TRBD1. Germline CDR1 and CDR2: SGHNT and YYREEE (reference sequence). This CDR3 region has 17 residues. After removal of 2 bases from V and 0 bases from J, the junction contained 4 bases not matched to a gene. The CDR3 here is CASSFGQGYSGANVLTF. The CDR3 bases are TGTGCCAGCAGCTTTGGACAGGGCTACTCTGGGGCCAACGTCCTGACTTTC.

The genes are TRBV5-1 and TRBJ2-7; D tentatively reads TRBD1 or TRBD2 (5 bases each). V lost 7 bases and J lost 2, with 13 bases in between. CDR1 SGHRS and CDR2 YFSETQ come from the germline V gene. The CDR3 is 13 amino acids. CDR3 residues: CASGGTDAYEQYF. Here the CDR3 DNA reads TGCGCCAGCGGGGGAACAGACGCCTACGAGCAGTACTTC.

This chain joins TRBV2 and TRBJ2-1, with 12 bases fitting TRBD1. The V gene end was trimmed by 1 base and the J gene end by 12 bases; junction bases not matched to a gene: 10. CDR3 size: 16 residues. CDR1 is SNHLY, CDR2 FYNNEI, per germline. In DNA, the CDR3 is TGTGCCAGCAGTGAAGATGGGACAGGGGGCGACAGGGGGCAGTTCTTC. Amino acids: CASSEDGTGGDRGQFF.

The chain's CDR3 is CAISDPGTSVLTDTQYF. Written as DNA, the CDR3 is TGTGCCATCAGTGACCCCGGGACTAGCGTCCTCACAGATACGCAGTATTTT. The chain couples TRBV10-3 to TRBJ2-3, with 10 bases identical to TRBD2. Germline CDR1 and CDR2: ENHRY and SYGVKD. Trimming cost V 3 bases and J 2 bases; bases outside gene matches: 8. CDR3 size: 17 residues.

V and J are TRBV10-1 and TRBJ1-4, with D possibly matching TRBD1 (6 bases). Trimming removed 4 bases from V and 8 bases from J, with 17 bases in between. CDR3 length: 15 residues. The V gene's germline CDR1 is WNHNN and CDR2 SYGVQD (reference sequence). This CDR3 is CASSAAQGRGEKLFF. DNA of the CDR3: TGCGCCAGCAGTGCGGCACAGGGAAGGGGCGAAAAACTGTTTTTT.

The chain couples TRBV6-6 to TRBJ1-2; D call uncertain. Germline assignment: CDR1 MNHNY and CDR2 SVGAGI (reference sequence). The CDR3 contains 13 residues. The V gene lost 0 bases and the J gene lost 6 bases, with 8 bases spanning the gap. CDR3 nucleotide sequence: TGTGCCAGCAGTTACTCCACACAAGATGGCTACACCTTC. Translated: CASSYSTQDGYTF.

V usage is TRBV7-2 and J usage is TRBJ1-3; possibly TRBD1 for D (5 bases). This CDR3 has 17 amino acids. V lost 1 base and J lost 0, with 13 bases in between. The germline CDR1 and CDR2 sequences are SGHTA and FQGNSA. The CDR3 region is CASSLDFGGSSGNTIYF. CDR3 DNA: TGTGCCAGCAGCTTAGATTTCGGGGGGAGCTCTGGAAACACCATATATTTT.

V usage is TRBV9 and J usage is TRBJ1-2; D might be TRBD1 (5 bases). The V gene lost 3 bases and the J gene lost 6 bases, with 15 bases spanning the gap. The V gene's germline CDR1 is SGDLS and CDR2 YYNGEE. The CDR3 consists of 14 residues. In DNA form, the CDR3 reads TGTGCCAGCAGCGCCCCTCTCAGGGTCGATGGCTACACCTTC. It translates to CASSAPLRVDGYTF.

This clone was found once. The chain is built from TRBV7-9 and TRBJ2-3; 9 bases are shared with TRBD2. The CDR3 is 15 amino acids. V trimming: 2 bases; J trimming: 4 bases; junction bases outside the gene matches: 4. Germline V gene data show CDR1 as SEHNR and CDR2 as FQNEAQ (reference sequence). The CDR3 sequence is CASSLSRGGPDTQYF. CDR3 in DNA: TGTGCCAGCAGCTTATCGCGGGGGGGCCCAGATACGCAGTATTTT.

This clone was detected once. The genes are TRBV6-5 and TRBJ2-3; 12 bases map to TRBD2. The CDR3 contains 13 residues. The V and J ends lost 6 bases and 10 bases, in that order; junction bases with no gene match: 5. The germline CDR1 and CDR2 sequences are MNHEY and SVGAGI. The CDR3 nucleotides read TGTGCCAGCAGGAGAGGGACTAGCGGGCCGCAGTATTTT. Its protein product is CASRRGTSGPQYF.

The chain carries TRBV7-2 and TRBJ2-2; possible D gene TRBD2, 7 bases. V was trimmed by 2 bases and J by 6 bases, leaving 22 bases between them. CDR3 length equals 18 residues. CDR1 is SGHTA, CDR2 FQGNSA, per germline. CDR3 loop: CASSLRSGGPRHSGELFF. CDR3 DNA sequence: TGTGCCAGCAGCTTAAGGTCCGGGGGGCCTCGTCATTCCGGGGAGCTGTTTTTT.

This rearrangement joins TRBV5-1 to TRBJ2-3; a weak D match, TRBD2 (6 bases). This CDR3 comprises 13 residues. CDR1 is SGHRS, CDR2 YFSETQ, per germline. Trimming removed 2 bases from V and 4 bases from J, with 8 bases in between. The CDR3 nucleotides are TGCGCCAGCAGCTTAAGCGGGTCAGATACGCAGTATTTT. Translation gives CASSLSGSDTQYF.